This T cell receptor beta chain was sequenced during a study of T cell changes during pregnancy in multiple sclerosis (dated by TCRdb to between 2018 and 2021). About the study as a whole: The study examined how the T cell repertoire changed over the course of pregnancy in women with multiple sclerosis.

The germline V gene yields SGHRS for CDR1 and YFSETQ for CDR2. The CDR3 starts with the cysteine, ends with the phenylalanine, and has 16 residues. CDR3 DNA is the only sequence kept; it has 48 bases, read in frame from the first base. V drops 5 bases and J drops 4 bases, leaving 21 bases in between. Library preparation employed the immunoSEQ multiplex PCR assay. Here the immuneACCESS table is served through TCRdb, limited to in-frame sequences with V and J called. Missing clones are a known gap in these copies; in checked studies unresolved V genes cover under half, and the rest lacks a known reason. Here the sample has some 67,000 clones; about 90% occur a single time. The ten top clones hold about 2% of the sample. Worth noting for this clone: There is no known antigen for this receptor. The input lacks base qualities; no much larger clone sits a single base away.

The chain is made from TRBV5-1 and TRBJ2-5; a weak D assignment points to TRBD1 (6 bases agree). The clonotype comes from a female donor with multiple sclerosis, enrolled in a pregnancy study. The input for sequencing was peripheral blood, taken in the first trimester of pregnancy. CDR3 loop: CASRIGGKGYGETQYF. Here is the DNA: TGCGCCAGCAGGATTGGGGGCAAAGGGTATGGAGAGACCCAGTACTTC.